The entry below gives a single T cell receptor beta chain sequence along with its context. What it recognizes is unknown. Germline V lookup: CDR1 MNHEY, CDR2 SVGAGI. Trimming stripped 6 bases from V and 9 bases from J, with 9 bases between. This CDR3 is built from 11 residues. Some clones are missing from TCRdb's copy, which holds only in-frame ones; the method was immunoSEQ multiplex PCR. The sample has more than 250,000 clones; roughly 93% are singletons. The data were taken from a study of T cell responses to AZD1222 COVID-19 vaccine. Study outcomes and limitations: Spike-specific TCR breadth and depth rose after two AZD1222 doses. Baseline testing showed seropositivity in only six AZD1222 recipients.

The clonotype comes from an adult in good health. Material: peripheral blood, obtained on day 0 of AZD1222 vaccination. V and J are TRBV6-5 and TRBJ2-4; D gene ambiguous. CDR3 in DNA: TGTGCCAGCAGACACACGGGCATTCAGTACTTC. Translation: CASRHTGIQYF.